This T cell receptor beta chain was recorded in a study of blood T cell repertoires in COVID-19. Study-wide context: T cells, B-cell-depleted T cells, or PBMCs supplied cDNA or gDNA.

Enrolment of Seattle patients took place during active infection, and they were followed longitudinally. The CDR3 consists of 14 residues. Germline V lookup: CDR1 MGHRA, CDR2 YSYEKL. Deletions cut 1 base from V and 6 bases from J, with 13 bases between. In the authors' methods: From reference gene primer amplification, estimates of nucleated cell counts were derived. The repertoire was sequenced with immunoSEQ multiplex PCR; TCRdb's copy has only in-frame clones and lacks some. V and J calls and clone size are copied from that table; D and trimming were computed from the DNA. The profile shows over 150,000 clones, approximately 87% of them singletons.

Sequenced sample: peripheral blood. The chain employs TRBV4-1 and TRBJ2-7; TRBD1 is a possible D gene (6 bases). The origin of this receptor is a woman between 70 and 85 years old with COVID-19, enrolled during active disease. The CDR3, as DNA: TGCGCCAGCAGCCAAGTTGTACAGGGCGGCGAGCAGTACTTC. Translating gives CASSQVVQGGEQYF.